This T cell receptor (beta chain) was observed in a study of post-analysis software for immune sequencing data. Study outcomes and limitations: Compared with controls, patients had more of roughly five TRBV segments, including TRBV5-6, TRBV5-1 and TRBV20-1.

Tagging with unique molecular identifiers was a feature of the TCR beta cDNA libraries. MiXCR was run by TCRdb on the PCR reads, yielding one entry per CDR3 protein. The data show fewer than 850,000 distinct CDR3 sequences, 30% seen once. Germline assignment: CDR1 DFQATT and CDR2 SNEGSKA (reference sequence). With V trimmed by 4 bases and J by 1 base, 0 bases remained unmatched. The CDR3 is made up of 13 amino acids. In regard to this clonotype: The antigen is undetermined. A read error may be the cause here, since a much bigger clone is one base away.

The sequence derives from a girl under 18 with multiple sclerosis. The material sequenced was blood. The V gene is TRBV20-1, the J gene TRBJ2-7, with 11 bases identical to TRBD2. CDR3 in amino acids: CSATSGRSYEQYF. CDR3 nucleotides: TGCAGTGCTACTAGCGGGAGGTCCTACGAGCAGTACTTC.